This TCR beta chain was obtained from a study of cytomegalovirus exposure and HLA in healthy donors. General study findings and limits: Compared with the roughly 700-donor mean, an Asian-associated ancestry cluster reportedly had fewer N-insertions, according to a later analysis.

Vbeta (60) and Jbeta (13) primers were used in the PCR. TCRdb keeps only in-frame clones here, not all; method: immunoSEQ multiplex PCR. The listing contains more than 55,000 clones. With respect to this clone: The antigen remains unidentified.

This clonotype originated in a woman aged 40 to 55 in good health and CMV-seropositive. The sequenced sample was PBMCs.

The DNA of the CDR3 is TGTGCCAGCAGTGGGACTAGCGGGGGGTACAATGAGCAGTTCTTC. Translation: CASSGTSGGYNEQFF. The chain recombines TRBV6-4 with TRBJ2-1, with TRBD2 identical over 14 bases. CDR3 size: 15 residues. Germline loops: CDR1 MRHNA, CDR2 SNTAGT. The ends lost 4 bases at V and 4 bases at J; junction bases unmatched: 0.